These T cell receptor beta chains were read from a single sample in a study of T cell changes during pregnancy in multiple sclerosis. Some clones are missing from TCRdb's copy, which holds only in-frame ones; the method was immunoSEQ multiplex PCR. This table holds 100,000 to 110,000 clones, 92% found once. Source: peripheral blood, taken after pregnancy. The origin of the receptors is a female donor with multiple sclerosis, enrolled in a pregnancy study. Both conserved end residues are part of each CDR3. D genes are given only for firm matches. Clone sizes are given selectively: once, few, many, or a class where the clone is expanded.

CDR3: CASSVGPGASYEQYF
DNA: TGTGCCAGCAGCGTAGGTCCGGGTGCCTCCTACGAGCAGTACTTC
D: .
length: 15
V: TRBV9
J: TRBJ2-7
size: .

CDR3: CASGPGELTDTQYF
DNA: TGCGCCAGCGGTCCGGGGGAGTTAACAGATACGCAGTATTTT
D: .
length: 14
V: TRBV5-1
J: TRBJ2-3
size: .

CDR3: CASSSQGAGTEAFF
DNA: TGCGCCAGCAGCAGCCAGGGGGCTGGGACTGAAGCTTTCTTT
D: TRBD1
length: 14
V: TRBV5-1
J: TRBJ1-1
size: .

CDR3: CASPYQDRENYEQYF
DNA: TGTGCCAGCCCGTATCAGGACAGGGAAAACTACGAGCAGTACTTC
D: TRBD1
length: 15
V: TRBV27
J: TRBJ2-7
size: .

CDR3: CASSRGPQAEGLAGSYEQYF
DNA: TGTGCCAGCAGCCGTGGCCCCCAGGCGGAGGGACTAGCGGGCTCCTACGAGCAGTACTTC
D: TRBD2
length: 20
V: TRBV9
J: TRBJ2-7
size: .

CDR3: CASSLLGQGGNEQFF
DNA: TGTGCCAGCAGTTTATTAGGACAGGGAGGCAATGAGCAGTTCTTC
D: TRBD1
length: 15
V: TRBV28
J: TRBJ2-1
size: .

CDR3: CASSLTGATNEKLFF
DNA: TGTGCCAGCAGCCTCACAGGGGCCACTAATGAAAAACTGTTTTTT
D: TRBD1
length: 15
V: TRBV9
J: TRBJ1-4
size: .

CDR3: CASTGNGMGLTREQFF
DNA: TGTGCCAGTACGGGGAACGGGATGGGTCTAACTCGGGAGCAGTTCTTC
D: .
length: 16
V: TRBV19
J: TRBJ2-1
size: .

CDR3: CASSVRMNTEAFF
DNA: TGTGCCAGCAGTGTCAGGATGAACACTGAAGCTTTCTTT
D: .
length: 13
V: TRBV6-1
J: TRBJ1-1
size: few

CDR3: CATSRIGTYEQYF
DNA: TGTGCCACCAGTCGGATCGGGACCTACGAGCAGTACTTC
D: .
length: 13
V: TRBV15
J: TRBJ2-7
size: .

CDR3: CASSYGGANTEAFF
DNA: TGTGCCAGCAGTTACGGGGGGGCGAACACTGAAGCTTTCTTT
D: .
length: 14
V: TRBV6-5
J: TRBJ1-1
size: .

CDR3: CASSLAGVSNQPQHF
DNA: TGTGCCAGCAGCTTGGCAGGGGTTAGCAATCAGCCCCAGCATTTT
D: .
length: 15
V: TRBV5-8
J: TRBJ1-5
size: .

CDR3: CASSLGNQPQHF
DNA: TGTGCCAGTAGTCTTGGCAATCAGCCCCAGCATTTT
D: .
length: 12
V: TRBV19
J: TRBJ1-5
size: once

CDR3: CASSYGTSGRNEQYF
DNA: TGTGCCAGCAGTTACGGGACTAGCGGGAGGAACGAGCAGTACTTC
D: TRBD2
length: 15
V: TRBV6-5
J: TRBJ2-7
size: .